The clone carrying this TCR beta chain is a singleton in its sample. Amplification from RNA transcripts yielded the TCR beta CDR3 regions. Scientists carried out first-round RT-PCR using HTBI primers and then a second-round multiplex PCR. TCRdb recomputed calls from the multiplex PCR reads with MiXCR, one row per CDR3 protein. The sample holds tens of thousands of distinct CDR3 sequences, 50% seen once. The source of the sample is a study of Graves' ophthalmopathy and Graves' hyperthyroidism. Where ophthalmopathy was absent within 18 months of follow-up, hyperthyroidism was stable. Other autoimmune diseases, uncontrolled infections, pregnancy or lactation ruled patients out of participation. Losses at the gene ends were 5 bases for V and 0 bases for J; bases not matched to a gene: 3. CDR1 and CDR2 (germline): MNHNS, SASEGT. The CDR3 covers 16 residues.

Sequenced input: peripheral blood. The sequence was obtained from an adult woman with stable Graves' hyperthyroidism. This chain joins TRBV6-1 and TRBJ2-5; 13 bases agree with TRBD2. CDR3 amino acids: CASSPGTSGNQETQYF. As DNA, the CDR3 is TGTGCCAGCAGTCCCGGGACTAGCGGGAACCAAGAGACCCAGTACTTC.